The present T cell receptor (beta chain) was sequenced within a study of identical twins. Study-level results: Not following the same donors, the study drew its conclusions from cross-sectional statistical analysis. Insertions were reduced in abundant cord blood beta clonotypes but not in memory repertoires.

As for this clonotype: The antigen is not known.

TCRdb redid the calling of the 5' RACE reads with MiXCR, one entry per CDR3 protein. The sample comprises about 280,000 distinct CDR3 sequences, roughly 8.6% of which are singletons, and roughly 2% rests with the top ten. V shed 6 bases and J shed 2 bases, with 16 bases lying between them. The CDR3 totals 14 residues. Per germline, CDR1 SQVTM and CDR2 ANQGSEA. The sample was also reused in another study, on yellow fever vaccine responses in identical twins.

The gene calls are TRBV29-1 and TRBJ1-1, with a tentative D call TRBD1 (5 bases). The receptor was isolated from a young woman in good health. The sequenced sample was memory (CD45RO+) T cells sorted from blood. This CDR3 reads CSVRPRGGNTEAFF. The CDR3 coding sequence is TGCAGCGTCCGACCCCGGGGGGGAAACACTGAAGCTTTCTTT.